Sequencing of this TCR beta chain was carried out in a study of cytomegalovirus exposure and HLA in healthy donors. Overall study context: In a previous analysis, approximately 110 million unique TCR beta sequences were found from 170 million or so T cells. There were roughly 80 million unique TCRs (from HLA-typed donors) in an early data release. Study results and limitations: Reportedly, cytomegalovirus status was diagnosed with high sensitivity and specificity.

The CDR3 is 13 residues long. CDR1 and CDR2 from the germline V gene are LNHDA and SQIVND (reference sequence). Trimming at V came to 3 bases and at J to 4 bases, leaving 2 bases not matched to a gene. As for this clone: Its antigen is unknown.

The PCR made use of 60 Vbeta and 13 Jbeta primers. The repertoire was sequenced with immunoSEQ multiplex PCR; TCRdb's copy has only in-frame clones and lacks some. The table has roughly 100,000 clones, roughly 71% seen once. Sequences were obtained from PBMCs. The receptor comes from a woman in her thirties or forties in good health and CMV-seronegative. The chain uses TRBV19 and TRBJ2-5, with 7 bases aligning to TRBD2. This CDR3 is CASSMVAGETQYF. DNA of the CDR3: TGTGCCAGTAGTATGGTAGCGGGAGAGACCCAGTACTTC.